This is a list of T cell receptor beta chains from one sample in a study of shared clonotypes between healthy human individuals. Clones were sequenced by immunoSEQ multiplex PCR, and TCRdb holds only the in-frame ones, with some missing. This table has about 600,000 clones, nearly 97% appearing once. Sequences were obtained from naive CD8+ T cells sorted from blood. These receptors were collected from a woman aged 30 to 39 in good health. CDR3s include the opening cysteine and the closing phenylalanine or tryptophan. The order of the fields is clone size, J gene, V gene, D gene, CDR3 DNA, CDR3 protein. A D gene is named only where the DNA matches it firmly. Clone sizes are given selectively: once, few, many, or a class where the clone is expanded.

size: once
J: TRBJ2-1
V: TRBV28
D: TRBD2
DNA: TGTGCCAGCAGTGAAACTAGCGGGAGGAATGAGCAGTTCTTC
CDR3: CASSETSGRNEQFF

size: once
J: TRBJ2-7
V: TRBV7-9
D: -
DNA: TGTGCCAGCAGCTTACTTCCCTACGAGCAGTACTTC
CDR3: CASSLLPYEQYF

size: -
J: TRBJ2-2
V: TRBV5-1
D: -
DNA: TGCGCCAGCAGCCCCACCTCCGACACCGGGGAGCTGTTTTTT
CDR3: CASSPTSDTGELFF

size: -
J: TRBJ2-1
V: TRBV5-1
D: -
DNA: TGCGCCAGCAAGGTTACAAGGGCCTCCTACAATGAGCAGTTCTTC
CDR3: CASKVTRASYNEQFF

size: -
J: TRBJ1-1
V: TRBV27
D: TRBD1
DNA: TGTGCCAGCAGTTCCTACACAGGGGTTGGAGCTGAAGCTTTCTTT
CDR3: CASSSYTGVGAEAFF

size: -
J: TRBJ2-1
V: TRBV5-4
D: TRBD2
DNA: TGTGCCAGCAGCCCTCCCTTGGGATTCCCGGGGGGGGCCTACAATGAGCAGTTCTTC
CDR3: CASSPPLGFPGGAYNEQFF

size: -
J: TRBJ2-7
V: TRBV4-2
D: -
DNA: TGTGCCAGCAGCCAAGAAGTTCTAGGGCCCTACGAGCAGTACTTC
CDR3: CASSQEVLGPYEQYF

size: -
J: TRBJ1-3
V: TRBV4-1
D: -
DNA: TGCGCCAGCAGCCAAGACAGGGGCTCTGGAAACACCATATATTTT
CDR3: CASSQDRGSGNTIYF

size: -
J: TRBJ1-1
V: TRBV28
D: -
DNA: TGTGCCAGCAGTCCGGGGGCCATGAACACTGAAGCTTTCTTT
CDR3: CASSPGAMNTEAFF

size: -
J: TRBJ2-7
V: TRBV28
D: -
DNA: TGTGCCAGCAGTCCCCCGCACGTACCGACGCAGTACTTC
CDR3: CASSPPHVPTQYF

size: few
J: TRBJ1-3
V: TRBV30
D: -
DNA: TGTGCCTGGAGTGTACCCCACGTCAGAGCGAACTTAGACACCATATATTTT
CDR3: CAWSVPHVRANLDTIYF

size: -
J: TRBJ2-2
V: TRBV11-3
D: TRBD2
DNA: TGTGCCAGCAGCTTAGAGGCTAGCGGGGAGAACACCGGGGAGCTGTTTTTT
CDR3: CASSLEASGENTGELFF

size: -
J: TRBJ1-2
V: TRBV11-2
D: TRBD1
DNA: TGTGCCAGCAGTCCCGGGACAGGGAGCTATGGCTACACCTTC
CDR3: CASSPGTGSYGYTF

size: -
J: TRBJ2-7
V: TRBV10-3
D: -
DNA: TGTGCCATCAGTGACCACGGGTCCGACTCCGAGCAGTACTTC
CDR3: CAISDHGSDSEQYF

size: -
J: TRBJ2-2
V: TRBV28
D: TRBD2
DNA: TGTGCCAGCAGCCTTCAGCTAGCGGGAGTAAATCCCGGGGAGCTGTTTTTT
CDR3: CASSLQLAGVNPGELFF

size: -
J: TRBJ2-2
V: TRBV5-6
D: -
DNA: TGTGCCAGCAGCTTGTTGAACCGGCCTCATTCTGCCACCGGGGAGCTGTTTTTT
CDR3: CASSLLNRPHSATGELFF

size: -
J: TRBJ1-2
V: TRBV7-9
D: -
DNA: TGTGCCAGCAGCTTATATAGGGATGGCTACACCTTC
CDR3: CASSLYRDGYTF

size: -
J: TRBJ1-2
V: TRBV28
D: -
DNA: TGTGCCAGCAGCTCCCCTCCCGGGGGTCATGGCTACACCTTC
CDR3: CASSSPPGGHGYTF

size: -
J: TRBJ2-5
V: TRBV6-5
D: -
DNA: TGTGCCAGCAGTTACGGCAGGGCCGCGGAGACCCAGTACTTC
CDR3: CASSYGRAAETQYF

size: -
J: TRBJ2-7
V: TRBV19
D: TRBD1
DNA: TGTGCCAGTACCGCGGGACAGGGAATAGACTACGAGCAGTACTTC
CDR3: CASTAGQGIDYEQYF

size: -
J: TRBJ2-7
V: TRBV19
D: -
DNA: TGTGCCAGTAGTGCTGCGGTAGCGGATTACGAGCAGTACTTC
CDR3: CASSAAVADYEQYF

size: -
J: TRBJ2-1
V: TRBV19
D: -
DNA: TGTGCCAGTAGTATAGAGGGGACCTACAATGAGCAGTTCTTC
CDR3: CASSIEGTYNEQFF

size: -
J: TRBJ2-1
V: TRBV28
D: TRBD2
DNA: TGTGCCAGCAGTTCCAAGCGGACTAGCGGGAGGGGCAATGAGCAGTTCTTC
CDR3: CASSSKRTSGRGNEQFF

size: -
J: TRBJ2-1
V: TRBV9
D: -
DNA: TGTGCCAGCAGCGTAGTCTCAGGAGAGGTCAATGAGCAGTTCTTC
CDR3: CASSVVSGEVNEQFF

size: -
J: TRBJ2-7
V: TRBV6-1
D: -
DNA: TGTGCCAGCAGTGAAAAGGGCGCCCGGCCGTACGAGCAGTACTTC
CDR3: CASSEKGARPYEQYF

size: -
J: TRBJ2-2
V: TRBV7-9
D: TRBD2
DNA: TGTGCCAGCAGCTTCTGGACTAGCGGGAGCGCGAACACCGGGGAGCTGTTTTTT
CDR3: CASSFWTSGSANTGELFF

size: -
J: TRBJ2-7
V: TRBV5-5
D: TRBD2
DNA: TGTGCCAGCAGGTTAGCGGGAGCCCCTTTCGAGCAGTACTTC
CDR3: CASRLAGAPFEQYF

size: -
J: TRBJ2-7
V: TRBV6-6
D: -
DNA: TGTGCCAGTCACCTAGGGGGGAAATACGAGCAGTACTTC
CDR3: CASHLGGKYEQYF

size: -
J: TRBJ2-1
V: TRBV7-9
D: -
DNA: TGTGCCAGCAGCTTGATTGAGCAGTTCTTC
CDR3: CASSLIEQFF

size: -
J: TRBJ2-7
V: TRBV4-1
D: -
DNA: TGCGCCAGCAGCCAAGTAGACGGGACGTTATACGAGCAGTACTTC
CDR3: CASSQVDGTLYEQYF

size: -
J: TRBJ2-3
V: TRBV28
D: -
DNA: TGTGCCAGCAGTAACAACCCTTTACGGGAAAGCACAGATACGCAGTATTTT
CDR3: CASSNNPLRESTDTQYF

size: -
J: TRBJ1-5
V: TRBV5-8
D: -
DNA: TGTGCCAGCAGCCCACTGGCAGGGGTTGACTATAGCAATCAGCCCCAGCATTTT
CDR3: CASSPLAGVDYSNQPQHF

size: -
J: TRBJ2-1
V: TRBV7-6
D: -
DNA: TGTGCCAGCAGCCCAAATTCCTACGGATCCTACAATGAGCAGTTCTTC
CDR3: CASSPNSYGSYNEQFF

size: -
J: TRBJ2-7
V: TRBV7-6
D: -
DNA: TGTGCCAGCAGCTTTGGACAGTTTTACGAGCAGTACTTC
CDR3: CASSFGQFYEQYF

size: -
J: TRBJ2-5
V: TRBV4-2
D: TRBD2
DNA: TGTGCCAGCAGCCAAGACTCAGCGGGAGGGGGGGAGACCCAGTACTTC
CDR3: CASSQDSAGGGETQYF

size: -
J: TRBJ2-7
V: TRBV28
D: -
DNA: TGTGCCAGCAGGAAAAGGGCGGCGGTAGGCTCCTACGAGCAGTACTTC
CDR3: CASRKRAAVGSYEQYF

size: -
J: TRBJ2-7
V: TRBV7-9
D: -
DNA: TGTGCCAGCAGCCCGTGGGGGGAGGCAGTGCAGTACTTC
CDR3: CASSPWGEAVQYF

size: -
J: TRBJ2-7
V: TRBV7-9
D: -
DNA: TGTGCCAGCAGAGACAGTACGGATCCCTACGAGCAGTACTTC
CDR3: CASRDSTDPYEQYF

size: few
J: TRBJ1-1
V: TRBV28
D: -
DNA: TGTGCCAGCAGTTGGAACACTGAAGCTTTCTTT
CDR3: CASSWNTEAFF

size: -
J: TRBJ2-1
V: TRBV10-3
D: TRBD2
DNA: TGTGCCATCAGTGATTTTCTAGCGGGAGAGAATGAGCAGTTCTTC
CDR3: CAISDFLAGENEQFF

size: -
J: TRBJ2-7
V: TRBV27
D: TRBD2
DNA: TGTGCCAGCAGTTCTGGGACTAGCGGGAGAAACGAGCAGTACTTC
CDR3: CASSSGTSGRNEQYF

size: -
J: TRBJ1-1
V: TRBV9
D: TRBD1
DNA: TGTGCCAGCAGCGTTACGACAGGGGGTACTGAAGCTTTCTTT
CDR3: CASSVTTGGTEAFF

size: -
J: TRBJ2-7
V: TRBV11-2
D: -
DNA: TGTGCCAGCAGCCCTGTGATTTCCTACGAGCAGTACTTC
CDR3: CASSPVISYEQYF

size: -
J: TRBJ2-5
V: TRBV7-7
D: -
DNA: TGTGCCAGCAGCTTAGACTTGGAGGATCCGAAGCAGGGAGAGACCCAGTACTTC
CDR3: CASSLDLEDPKQGETQYF

size: -
J: TRBJ2-7
V: TRBV27
D: -
DNA: TGTGCCAGCAGTTTTGGGACTTACTCCTACGAGCAGTACTTC
CDR3: CASSFGTYSYEQYF

size: -
J: TRBJ2-7
V: TRBV2
D: TRBD1
DNA: TGTGCCAGCAGTGTACTCCGGGACAGAGTCTCCTACGAGCAGTACTTC
CDR3: CASSVLRDRVSYEQYF

size: -
J: TRBJ2-7
V: TRBV5-4
D: TRBD2
DNA: TGTGCCAGCAGCTTGGGCGGACTAGCGGGGTACGAGCAGTACTTC
CDR3: CASSLGGLAGYEQYF

size: -
J: TRBJ1-1
V: TRBV4-1
D: -
DNA: TGCGCCAGCACTTCCCAAGGGGTGACTGAAGCTTTCTTT
CDR3: CASTSQGVTEAFF

size: -
J: TRBJ1-1
V: TRBV4-1
D: -
DNA: TGCGCCAGCAGCCCGATAGTAAGCACTGAAGCTTTCTTT
CDR3: CASSPIVSTEAFF

size: -
J: TRBJ2-7
V: TRBV11-2
D: -
DNA: TGTGCCAGCAGCTTAAGCGGAAGCTCCTACGAGCAGTACTTC
CDR3: CASSLSGSSYEQYF

size: -
J: TRBJ2-1
V: TRBV29-1
D: -
DNA: TGCAGCGTTAGTCACCCGGACTCCTACAATGAGCAGTTCTTC
CDR3: CSVSHPDSYNEQFF

size: -
J: TRBJ2-1
V: TRBV7-9
D: TRBD1
DNA: TGTGCCAGCAGCTTAGGCCAGGGGGCCTACAATGAGCAGTTCTTC
CDR3: CASSLGQGAYNEQFF

size: -
J: TRBJ2-1
V: TRBV4-1
D: TRBD2
DNA: TGCGCCAGCAGCCGTACGACTAGCGGGAGGGGGTATGAGCAGTTCTTC
CDR3: CASSRTTSGRGYEQFF

size: -
J: TRBJ2-1
V: TRBV14
D: -
DNA: TGTGCCAGCAGCCAAGATGGAATAGGCTTCTACAATGAGCAGTTCTTC
CDR3: CASSQDGIGFYNEQFF

size: -
J: TRBJ1-5
V: TRBV19
D: -
DNA: TGTGCCAGTAGTATAGATCCTAAGGTGGAACGGGACATAGATTTCAATCAGCCCCAGCATTTT
CDR3: CASSIDPKVERDIDFNQPQHF

size: -
J: TRBJ2-7
V: TRBV11-2
D: TRBD1
DNA: TGTGCCAGCAGCTTCGGGACAGCGACCTACGAGCAGTACTTC
CDR3: CASSFGTATYEQYF

size: few
J: TRBJ1-1
V: TRBV27
D: -
DNA: TGTGCCAGCAGTGGGAGCTGGGCGACTGAAGCTTTCTTT
CDR3: CASSGSWATEAFF